A selection of T cell receptor beta chains follows, all from one sample in a study of long-term antiretroviral therapy in people with HIV. Sequencing used immunoSEQ multiplex PCR; TCRdb keeps in-frame clones, though not all of them. The sample includes 30,000 or so clones, around 85% seen only once; the top ten take about 7%. This specimen was unsorted PBMCs, taken about 5 years before starting antiretroviral therapy. Source of these receptors: a man between 45 and 60 years old with HIV. Both conserved end residues are part of each CDR3. The order of the fields is D gene, J gene, V gene, clone size, CDR3 protein, CDR3 DNA. D genes are given only for firm matches. The size of a clone is reported for some rows only, either as once, few or many, or as a class for expanded clones.

D gene: -
J gene: TRBJ1-4
V gene: TRBV6-5
clone size: -
CDR3 protein: CASRPGGRDEKLFF
CDR3 DNA: TGTGCCAGCAGGCCGGGGGGCCGGGATGAAAAACTGTTTTTT

D gene: -
J gene: TRBJ2-7
V gene: TRBV30
clone size: -
CDR3 protein: CAWSVLWGRVYEQYF
CDR3 DNA: TGTGCCTGGAGTGTACTATGGGGGCGAGTCTACGAGCAGTACTTC

D gene: TRBD2
J gene: TRBJ2-5
V gene: TRBV5-1
clone size: -
CDR3 protein: CASSPRSSGGRQETQYF
CDR3 DNA: TGCGCCAGCAGCCCAAGGTCTAGCGGGGGCCGACAAGAGACCCAGTACTTC

D gene: TRBD2
J gene: TRBJ2-1
V gene: TRBV19
clone size: once
CDR3 protein: CASSGLAGAMDNEQFF
CDR3 DNA: TGTGCCAGTAGTGGGCTGGCGGGAGCTATGGACAATGAGCAGTTCTTC

D gene: -
J gene: TRBJ1-5
V gene: TRBV5-1
clone size: -
CDR3 protein: CASSLAPGTSDSNQPQHF
CDR3 DNA: TGCGCCAGCAGCTTGGCCCCCGGGACGTCGGATAGCAATCAGCCCCAGCATTTT

D gene: -
J gene: TRBJ1-3
V gene: TRBV18
clone size: -
CDR3 protein: CASSPQGLSGNTIYF
CDR3 DNA: TGTGCCAGCTCACCACAGGGACTCTCTGGAAACACCATATATTTT

D gene: TRBD2
J gene: TRBJ2-1
V gene: TRBV7-2
clone size: -
CDR3 protein: CASSPGTSASYNEQFF
CDR3 DNA: TGTGCCAGCAGCCCCGGGACTAGCGCCTCCTACAATGAGCAGTTCTTC

D gene: TRBD1
J gene: TRBJ2-3
V gene: TRBV15
clone size: once
CDR3 protein: CATRVGQGNTQYF
CDR3 DNA: TGTGCCACCAGAGTGGGACAGGGGAATACGCAGTATTTT

D gene: TRBD2
J gene: TRBJ2-7
V gene: TRBV5-4
clone size: -
CDR3 protein: CASSPGTSGTYEQYF
CDR3 DNA: TGTGCCAGCAGCCCCGGGACTAGCGGCACCTACGAGCAGTACTTC

D gene: -
J gene: TRBJ1-4
V gene: TRBV5-4
clone size: -
CDR3 protein: CASSLPGGEKLFF
CDR3 DNA: TGTGCCAGCAGCCTGCCAGGTGGTGAAAAACTGTTTTTT

D gene: -
J gene: TRBJ1-2
V gene: TRBV7-9
clone size: few
CDR3 protein: CASSLGDYGYTF
CDR3 DNA: TGTGCCAGCAGCTTAGGGGACTATGGCTACACCTTC

D gene: -
J gene: TRBJ2-5
V gene: TRBV29-1
clone size: -
CDR3 protein: CSVEFPQETQYF
CDR3 DNA: TGCAGCGTTGAATTTCCCCAAGAGACCCAGTACTTC

D gene: -
J gene: TRBJ1-4
V gene: TRBV5-1
clone size: -
CDR3 protein: CASSLAGGATNEKLFF
CDR3 DNA: TGCGCCAGCAGCTTGGCCGGAGGGGCAACTAATGAAAAACTGTTTTTT

D gene: -
J gene: TRBJ2-7
V gene: TRBV28
clone size: -
CDR3 protein: CASSLPGSYEQYF
CDR3 DNA: TGTGCCAGCAGTTTACCGGGCTCCTACGAGCAGTACTTC

D gene: TRBD1
J gene: TRBJ2-6
V gene: TRBV18
clone size: -
CDR3 protein: CASSQGTGDSGANVLTF
CDR3 DNA: TGTGCCAGCTCACAAGGGACAGGTGACTCTGGGGCCAACGTCCTGACTTTC

D gene: -
J gene: TRBJ2-2
V gene: TRBV5-8
clone size: -
CDR3 protein: CASSLVRGPRPGELFF
CDR3 DNA: TGTGCCAGCAGCTTGGTACGAGGGCCCCGACCCGGGGAGCTGTTTTTT

D gene: -
J gene: TRBJ2-1
V gene: TRBV28
clone size: -
CDR3 protein: CASSLHPQGPGNEQFF
CDR3 DNA: TGTGCCAGCAGTTTACACCCCCAGGGTCCGGGCAATGAGCAGTTCTTC

D gene: -
J gene: TRBJ2-7
V gene: TRBV21-1
clone size: -
CDR3 protein: CASSRGQPLYEQYF
CDR3 DNA: TGTGCCAGCAGCAGGGGACAGCCTCTCTACGAGCAGTACTTC

D gene: TRBD1
J gene: TRBJ2-7
V gene: TRBV11-2
clone size: -
CDR3 protein: CASSTGTGVSTLYEQYF
CDR3 DNA: TGTGCCAGCAGCACCGGGACAGGGGTCTCCACGCTGTACGAGCAGTACTTC

D gene: -
J gene: TRBJ2-5
V gene: TRBV7-8
clone size: -
CDR3 protein: CASSSQATQYF
CDR3 DNA: TGTGCCAGCAGCTCCCAGGCGACCCAGTACTTC

D gene: -
J gene: TRBJ1-1
V gene: TRBV5-1
clone size: once
CDR3 protein: CASRGDGNTEAFF
CDR3 DNA: TGCGCCAGCAGGGGGGACGGGAACACTGAAGCTTTCTTT

D gene: -
J gene: TRBJ2-2
V gene: TRBV27
clone size: few
CDR3 protein: CASSLYRTGELFF
CDR3 DNA: TGTGCCAGCAGTTTATACAGGACCGGGGAGCTGTTTTTT

D gene: -
J gene: TRBJ1-6
V gene: TRBV2
clone size: -
CDR3 protein: CASSERGQLSSYNSPLHF
CDR3 DNA: TGTGCCAGCAGTGAACGGGGACAACTCAGCTCCTATAATTCACCCCTCCACTTT

D gene: -
J gene: TRBJ2-3
V gene: TRBV6-1
clone size: -
CDR3 protein: CATLDVFGTDTQYF
CDR3 DNA: TGTGCCACACTGGACGTTTTTGGGACAGATACGCAGTATTTT

D gene: -
J gene: TRBJ1-1
V gene: TRBV5-1
clone size: once
CDR3 protein: CASSLEQAWNTEAFF
CDR3 DNA: TGCGCCAGCAGCTTGGAGCAGGCTTGGAACACTGAAGCTTTCTTT

D gene: -
J gene: TRBJ2-3
V gene: TRBV11-3
clone size: -
CDR3 protein: CASSHTGTSTDTQYF
CDR3 DNA: TGTGCCAGCAGCCACACCGGGACTAGCACAGATACGCAGTATTTT

D gene: -
J gene: TRBJ1-5
V gene: TRBV6-1
clone size: -
CDR3 protein: CASRRIVGVTEPQHF
CDR3 DNA: TGTGCCAGCAGACGTATAGTCGGGGTGACGGAGCCCCAGCATTTT